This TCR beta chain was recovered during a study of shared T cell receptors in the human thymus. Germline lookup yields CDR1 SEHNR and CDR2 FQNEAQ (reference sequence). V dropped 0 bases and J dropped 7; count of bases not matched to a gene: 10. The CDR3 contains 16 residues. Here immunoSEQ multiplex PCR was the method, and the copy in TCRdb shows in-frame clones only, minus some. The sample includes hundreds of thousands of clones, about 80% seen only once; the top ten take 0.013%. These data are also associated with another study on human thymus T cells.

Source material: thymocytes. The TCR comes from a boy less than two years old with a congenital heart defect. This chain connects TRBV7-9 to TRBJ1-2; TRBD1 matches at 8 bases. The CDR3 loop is CASSLARTGSKFGYTF. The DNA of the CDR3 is TGTGCCAGCAGCTTAGCCCGGACAGGGAGTAAATTTGGCTACACCTTC.